The sequence of this T cell receptor beta chain was determined in a study of molecular identifiers for immune sequencing clone quantification. TCRdb re-analysed the PCR reads in MiXCR, keeping a single row per CDR3 protein. Among approximately 100,000 distinct CDR3 sequences listed, 36% were seen once. V lost 0 bases and J lost 1; bases outside the gene matches: 5. From germline, CDR1 is PRHDT and CDR2 FYEKMQ (reference sequence). The CDR3 runs to 16 residues. The chain links TRBV13 to TRBJ2-7; 8 nucleotides match TRBD2. The sequencing sample was made of naive CD8+ T cells from blood, with Jurkat cell RNA spiked in. As to subset: FACS-sorted CD8+CD4-CCR7+CD45RA+ naive T cells. This TCR came from a human donor in good health. Some libraries in this study had Jurkat cell RNA spiked in. The CDR3 loop is CASSLGTSARSYEQYF. DNA for the CDR3: TGTGCCAGCAGCTTAGGGACTAGCGCCAGGTCCTACGAGCAGTACTTC.